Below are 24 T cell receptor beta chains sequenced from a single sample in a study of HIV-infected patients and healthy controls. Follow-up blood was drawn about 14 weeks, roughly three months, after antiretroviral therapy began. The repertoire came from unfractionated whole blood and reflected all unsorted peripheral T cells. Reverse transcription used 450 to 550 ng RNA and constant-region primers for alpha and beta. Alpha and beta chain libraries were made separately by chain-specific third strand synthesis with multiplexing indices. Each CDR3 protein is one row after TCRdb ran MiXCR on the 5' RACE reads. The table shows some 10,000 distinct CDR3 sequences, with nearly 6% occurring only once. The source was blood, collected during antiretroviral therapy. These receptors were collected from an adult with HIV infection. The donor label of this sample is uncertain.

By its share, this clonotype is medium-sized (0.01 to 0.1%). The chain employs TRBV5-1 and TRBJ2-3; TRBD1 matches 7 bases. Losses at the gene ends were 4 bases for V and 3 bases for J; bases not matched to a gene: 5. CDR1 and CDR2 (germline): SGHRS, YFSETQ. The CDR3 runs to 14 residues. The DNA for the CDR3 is TGCGCCAGCAGCCCCGGACAGGAGACAGATACGCAGTATTTT. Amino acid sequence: CASSPGQETDTQYF.

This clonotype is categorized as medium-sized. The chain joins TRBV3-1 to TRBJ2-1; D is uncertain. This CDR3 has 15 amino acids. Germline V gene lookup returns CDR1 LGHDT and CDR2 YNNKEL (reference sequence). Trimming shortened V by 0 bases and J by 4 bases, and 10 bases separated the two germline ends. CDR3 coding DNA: TGTGCCAGCAGCCAAGACTGGACCCCGTACAATGAGCAGTTCTTC. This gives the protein CASSQDWTPYNEQFF.

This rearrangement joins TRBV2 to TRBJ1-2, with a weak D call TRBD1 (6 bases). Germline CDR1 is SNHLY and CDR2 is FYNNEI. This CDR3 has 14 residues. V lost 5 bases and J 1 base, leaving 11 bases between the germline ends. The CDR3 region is CASSIQGINYGYTF. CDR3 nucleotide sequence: TGTGCCAGCAGTATACAGGGCATTAACTATGGCTACACCTTC.

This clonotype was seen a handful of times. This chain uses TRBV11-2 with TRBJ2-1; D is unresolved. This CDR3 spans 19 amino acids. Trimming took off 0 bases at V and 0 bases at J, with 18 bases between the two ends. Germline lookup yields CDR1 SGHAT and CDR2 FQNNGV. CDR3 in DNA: TGTGCCAGCAGCTTAGATGACTTCCCTGAAACCTGCTCCTACAATGAGCAGTTCTTC. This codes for CASSLDDFPETCSYNEQFF.

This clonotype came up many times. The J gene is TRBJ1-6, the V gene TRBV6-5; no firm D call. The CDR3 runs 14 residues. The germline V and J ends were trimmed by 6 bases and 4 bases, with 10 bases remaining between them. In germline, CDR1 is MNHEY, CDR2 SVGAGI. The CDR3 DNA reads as TGTGCCAGCAGGAGCAGAGATTATAATTCACCCCTCCACTTT. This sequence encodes CASRSRDYNSPLHF.

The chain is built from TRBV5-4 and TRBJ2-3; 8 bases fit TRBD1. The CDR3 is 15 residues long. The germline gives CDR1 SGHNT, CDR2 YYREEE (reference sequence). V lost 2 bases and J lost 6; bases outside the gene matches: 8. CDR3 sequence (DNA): TGTGCCAGCAGCTTAAGACAGGGGATACAGGATACGCAGTATTTT. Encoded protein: CASSLRQGIQDTQYF.

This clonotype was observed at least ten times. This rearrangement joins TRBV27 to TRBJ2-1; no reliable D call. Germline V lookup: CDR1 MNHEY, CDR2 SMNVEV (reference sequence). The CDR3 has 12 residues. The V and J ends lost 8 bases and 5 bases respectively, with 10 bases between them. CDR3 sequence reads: CASLSSHNEQFF. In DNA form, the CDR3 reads TGTGCCAGCCTCTCGTCTCACAATGAGCAGTTCTTC.

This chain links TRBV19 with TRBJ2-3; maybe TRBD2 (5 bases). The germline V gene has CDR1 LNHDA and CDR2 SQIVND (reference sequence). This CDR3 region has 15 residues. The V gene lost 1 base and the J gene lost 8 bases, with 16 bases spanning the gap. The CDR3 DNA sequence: TGTGCCAGTAGTATAGTCGTCGGTGCGGGCGGTACGCAGTATTTT. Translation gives CASSIVVGAGGTQYF.

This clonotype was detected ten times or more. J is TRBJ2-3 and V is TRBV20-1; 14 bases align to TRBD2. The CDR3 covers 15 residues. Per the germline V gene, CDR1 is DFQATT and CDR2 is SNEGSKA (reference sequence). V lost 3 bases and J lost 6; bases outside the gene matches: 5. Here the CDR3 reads CSASRTSGRSDTQYF. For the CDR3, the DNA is TGCAGTGCTAGTAGGACTAGCGGGAGGTCGGATACGCAGTATTTT.

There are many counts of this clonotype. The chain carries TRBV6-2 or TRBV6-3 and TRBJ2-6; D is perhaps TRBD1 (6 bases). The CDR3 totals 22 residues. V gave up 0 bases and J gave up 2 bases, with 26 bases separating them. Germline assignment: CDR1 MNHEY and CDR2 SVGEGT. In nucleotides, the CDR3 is TGTGCCAGCAGTTACTCGAAGGAGGACAGCTTCAACCCTGCTCCTGGGGCCAACGTCCTGACTTTC. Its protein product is CASSYSKEDSFNPAPGANVLTF.

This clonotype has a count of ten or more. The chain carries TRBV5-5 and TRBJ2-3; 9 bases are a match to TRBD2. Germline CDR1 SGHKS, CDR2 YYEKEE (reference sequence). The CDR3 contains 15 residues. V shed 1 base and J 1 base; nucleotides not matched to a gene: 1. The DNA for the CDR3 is TGTGCCAGCAGCTTGCCTAGCGGGGGCACAGATACGCAGTATTTT. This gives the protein CASSLPSGGTDTQYF.

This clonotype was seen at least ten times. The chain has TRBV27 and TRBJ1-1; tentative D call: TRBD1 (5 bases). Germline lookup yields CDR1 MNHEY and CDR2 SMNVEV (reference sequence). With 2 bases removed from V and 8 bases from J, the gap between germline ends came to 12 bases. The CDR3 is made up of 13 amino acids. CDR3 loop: CASSLNPGREAFF. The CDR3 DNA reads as TGTGCCAGCAGTTTAAATCCGGGACGGGAAGCTTTCTTT.

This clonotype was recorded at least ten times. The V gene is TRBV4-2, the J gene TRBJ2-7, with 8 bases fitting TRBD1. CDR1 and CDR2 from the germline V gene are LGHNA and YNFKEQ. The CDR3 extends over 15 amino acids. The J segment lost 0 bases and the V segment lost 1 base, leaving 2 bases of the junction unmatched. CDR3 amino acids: CASSQVQGASYEQYF. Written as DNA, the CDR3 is TGTGCCAGCAGCCAAGTTCAGGGGGCCTCCTACGAGCAGTACTTC.

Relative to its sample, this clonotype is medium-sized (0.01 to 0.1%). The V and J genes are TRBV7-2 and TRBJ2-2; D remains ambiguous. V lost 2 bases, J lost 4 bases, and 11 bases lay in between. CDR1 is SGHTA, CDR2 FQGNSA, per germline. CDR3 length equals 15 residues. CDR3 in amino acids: CASSLRFRPTGELFF. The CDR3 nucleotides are TGTGCCAGCAGCTTAAGGTTCAGGCCCACCGGGGAGCTGTTTTTT.

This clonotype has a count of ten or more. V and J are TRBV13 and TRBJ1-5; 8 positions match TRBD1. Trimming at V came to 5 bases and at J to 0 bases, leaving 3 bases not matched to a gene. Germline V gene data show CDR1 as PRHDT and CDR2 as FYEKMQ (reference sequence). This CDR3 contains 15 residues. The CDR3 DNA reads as TGTGCCAGCAGCAAGACAGGGGTTAGCAATCAGCCCCAGCATTTT. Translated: CASSKTGVSNQPQHF.

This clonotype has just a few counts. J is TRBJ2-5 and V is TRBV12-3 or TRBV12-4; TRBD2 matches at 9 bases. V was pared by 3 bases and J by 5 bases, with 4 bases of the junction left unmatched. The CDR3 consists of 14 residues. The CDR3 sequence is CASSFSGGSETQYF. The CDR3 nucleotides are TGTGCCAGCAGTTTTAGCGGGGGATCTGAGACCCAGTACTTC.

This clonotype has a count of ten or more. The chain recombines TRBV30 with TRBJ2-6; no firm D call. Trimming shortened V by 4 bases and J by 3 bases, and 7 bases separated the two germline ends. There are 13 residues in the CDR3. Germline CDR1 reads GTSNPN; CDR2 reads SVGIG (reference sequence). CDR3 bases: TGTGCCTGGAATCAATATGGGGCCAACGTCCTGACTTTC. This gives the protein CAWNQYGANVLTF.

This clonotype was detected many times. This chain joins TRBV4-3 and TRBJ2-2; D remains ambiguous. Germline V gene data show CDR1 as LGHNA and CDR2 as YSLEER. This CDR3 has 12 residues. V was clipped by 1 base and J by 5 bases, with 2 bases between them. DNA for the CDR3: TGCGCCAGCAGCCAAGGGACCGGGGAGCTGTTTTTT. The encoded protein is CASSQGTGELFF.

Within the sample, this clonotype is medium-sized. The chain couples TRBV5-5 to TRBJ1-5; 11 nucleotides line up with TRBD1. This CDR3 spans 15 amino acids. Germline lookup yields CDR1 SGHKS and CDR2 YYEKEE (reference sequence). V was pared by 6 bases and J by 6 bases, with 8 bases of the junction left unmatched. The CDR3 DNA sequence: TGTGCCAGCAACAAGGACAGGGGGCAAAGTCAGCCCCAGCATTTT. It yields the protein CASNKDRGQSQPQHF.

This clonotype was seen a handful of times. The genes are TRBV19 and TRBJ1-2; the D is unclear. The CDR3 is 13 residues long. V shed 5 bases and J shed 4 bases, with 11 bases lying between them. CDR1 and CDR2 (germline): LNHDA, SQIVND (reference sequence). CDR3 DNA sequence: TGTGCCAGTAGTCGGCCAGGCTTCTATGGCTACACCTTC. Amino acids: CASSRPGFYGYTF.

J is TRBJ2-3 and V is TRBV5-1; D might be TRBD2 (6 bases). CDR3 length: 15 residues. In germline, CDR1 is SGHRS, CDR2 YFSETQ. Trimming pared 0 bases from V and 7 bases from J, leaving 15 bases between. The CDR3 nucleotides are TGCGCCAGCAGCTTGGTTGACCGGGACTTCAATACGCAGTATTTT. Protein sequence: CASSLVDRDFNTQYF.

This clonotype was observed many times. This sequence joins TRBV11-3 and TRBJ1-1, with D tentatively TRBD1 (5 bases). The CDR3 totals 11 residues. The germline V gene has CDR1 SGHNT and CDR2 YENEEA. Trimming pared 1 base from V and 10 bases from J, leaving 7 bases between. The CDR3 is CASSLVGAAFF. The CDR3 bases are TGTGCCAGCAGCTTAGTTGGGGCAGCTTTCTTT.

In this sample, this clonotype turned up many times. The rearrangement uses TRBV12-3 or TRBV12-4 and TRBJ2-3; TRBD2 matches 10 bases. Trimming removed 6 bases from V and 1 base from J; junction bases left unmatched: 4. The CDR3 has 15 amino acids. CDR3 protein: CASRSGTSGTDTQYF. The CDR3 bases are TGTGCCAGCAGATCCGGGACTAGCGGCACAGATACGCAGTATTTT.

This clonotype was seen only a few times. CDR3 sequence: CASREDGNQPQHF. The CDR3 coding sequence is TGTGCCAGCAGAGAGGACGGGAATCAGCCCCAGCATTTT. The chain is built from TRBV6-6 and TRBJ1-5; D is unresolved. Trimming removed 6 bases from V and 4 bases from J, with 10 bases in between. The germline CDR1 and CDR2 sequences are MNHNY and SVGAGI (reference sequence). This CDR3 spans 13 amino acids.